One sample yielded the 14 T cell receptor beta chains listed below, sequenced in a study of T cells after yellow fever vaccination. TCRdb redid the calling of the 5' RACE reads with MiXCR, one entry per CDR3 protein. The data show nearly 300,000 distinct CDR3 sequences, around 9.3% seen once. The sequences come from CD4+ T cells sorted from PBMCs, collected 5 days after the yellow fever booster vaccination. These receptors all come from a man aged 18 to 30 who received the YFV17D yellow fever vaccine.

This clonotype was seen more than once but under ten times. This chain uses TRBV4-3 with TRBJ2-1, with 14 positions matching TRBD2. Germline V gene sequence: CDR1 LGHNA, CDR2 YSLEER. This CDR3 comprises 20 residues. The ends lost 4 bases at V and 8 bases at J; junction bases unmatched: 19. The CDR3 here is CASSLLTTSGGAGGVYEQFF. DNA of the CDR3: TGCGCCAGCAGCCTTTTGACGACTAGCGGGGGGGCCGGCGGTGTTTATGAGCAGTTCTTC.

The rearrangement joins TRBV12-3 or TRBV12-4 to TRBJ2-1, with TRBD1 identical over 7 bases. The CDR3 is 15 amino acids. J lost 6 bases, V lost 3 bases, and 8 bases had no gene match. The DNA for the CDR3 is TGTGCCAGCAGTTTTCTGAGGGGGCGTATCAATGAGCAGTTCTTC. Amino acid sequence: CASSFLRGRINEQFF.

At least ten counts were recorded for this clonotype. The chain recombines TRBV15 with TRBJ2-1, with 7 bases lining up with TRBD1. The ends lost 2 bases at V and 7 bases at J; junction bases unmatched: 8. The germline V gene has CDR1 LNHNV and CDR2 YYDKDF (reference sequence). The CDR3 is 15 amino acids. As DNA, the CDR3 is TGTGCCACCAGCAGACCACAGGGGATCCCGAATGAGCAGTTCTTC. Its translation: CATSRPQGIPNEQFF.

This clonotype was seen a handful of times. The genes are TRBV5-1 and TRBJ2-5, with D possibly TRBD1 on 5 matching bases. Trimming took off 3 bases at V and 3 bases at J, with 18 bases between the two ends. Germline CDR1 and CDR2: SGHRS and YFSETQ. The CDR3 sequence is 16 residues long. In DNA form, the CDR3 reads TGCGCCAGCAGCTCATTTAAGGGGTCTGGGAAAGAGACCCAGTACTTC. It codes for CASSSFKGSGKETQYF.

This clonotype was seen only a few times. The V gene is TRBV19, the J gene TRBJ2-7, with D possibly matching TRBD2 (6 bases). V was pared by 1 base and J by 6 bases, with 16 bases between. Germline values: CDR1 LNHDA, CDR2 SQIVND (reference sequence). The CDR3 is 15 amino acids. CDR3 region: CASSIAAAGIGEQYF. CDR3 in DNA: TGTGCCAGTAGTATAGCCGCTGCGGGGATCGGCGAGCAGTACTTC.

The genes are TRBV5-1 and TRBJ1-2; perhaps TRBD1 as D (6 bases). V was cut by 1 base and J by 5 bases, with 12 bases left in between. The length of the CDR3 is 14 residues. The germline V gene encodes CDR1 SGHRS and CDR2 YFSETQ. The CDR3 is CASSLSGTQYGYTF. For the CDR3, the DNA is TGCGCCAGCAGCTTGAGCGGGACACAGTATGGCTACACCTTC.

This clonotype was counted between two and nine times. The V call is TRBV6-1, the J call TRBJ2-1, with D possibly TRBD1 on 7 matching bases. The germline gives CDR1 MNHNS, CDR2 SASEGT. The V end lost 7 bases, the J end lost 7 bases, and 17 bases lay between the germline ends. The CDR3 consists of 14 residues. As DNA, the CDR3 is TGTGCCAGCAAGGCGGGGACAGTGGGGAATGAGCAGTTCTTC. It specifies CASKAGTVGNEQFF.

The rearrangement uses TRBV7-2 and TRBJ2-5; D may be TRBD1 (5 bases). V shed 5 bases and J shed 2 bases, with 15 bases lying between them. The CDR3 spans 15 residues. The germline gives CDR1 SGHTA, CDR2 FQGNSA. The CDR3 nucleotides read TGTGCCAGCAGCAAGGGCAGGGAAATACAAGAGACCCAGTACTTC. It codes for CASSKGREIQETQYF.

The V and J genes are TRBV6-5 and TRBJ1-1; no reliable D call. Germline-derived CDR1 and CDR2 are MNHEY and SVGAGI. Trimming pared 2 bases from V and 1 base from J, leaving 5 bases between. The CDR3 sequence is 13 residues long. The CDR3 DNA sequence: TGTGCCAGCAGTTACGATCAGAACACTGAAGCTTTCTTT. Its protein product is CASSYDQNTEAFF.

This clonotype was picked up many times. CDR3 residues: CASGNLGSSGANVLTF. In DNA form, the CDR3 reads TGTGCCAGCGGTAATCTGGGATCCTCTGGGGCCAACGTCCTGACTTTC. The chain combines TRBV7-9 with TRBJ2-6; D is ambiguous. There are 16 residues in the CDR3. CDR1 and CDR2 from the germline V gene are SEHNR and FQNEAQ (reference sequence). V dropped 8 bases and J dropped 0 bases, with 14 bases sitting between them.

Note on this clonotype: Just one base apart from a much larger clone, this may be a read error. The chain is built from TRBV2 and TRBJ1-6; no reliable D call. There are 11 residues in the CDR3. Trimming removed 10 bases at V and 8 bases at J, with 9 bases between. Germline V CDR1 and CDR2: SNHLY, FYNNEI. The CDR3 here is CATAGYSPLHF. CDR3 in DNA: TGTGCCACTGCGGGCTATTCACCCCTCCACTTT.

The chain has TRBV11-1 and TRBJ2-7; 8 positions agree with TRBD1. Germline lookup yields CDR1 SGHAT and CDR2 FQDESV (reference sequence). Germline trimming cut 4 bases from V and 6 bases from J; bases unmatched to any gene: 2. The CDR3 runs 12 residues. As DNA, the CDR3 is TGTGCCAGCAGCTCGGACAGGGCCGAGCAGTACTTC. Its protein is CASSSDRAEQYF.

In this sample, this clonotype turned up a few times. The rearrangement joins TRBV10-3 to TRBJ1-1; D is perhaps TRBD1 (5 bases). Germline assignment: CDR1 ENHRY and CDR2 SYGVKD. The CDR3 has 14 amino acids. Trimming left V 4 bases short and J 0 bases short, with 9 bases between. CDR3 DNA: TGTGCCATCAGTGGGTCGACAGTGAACACTGAAGCTTTCTTT. Protein sequence: CAISGSTVNTEAFF.

The CDR3 spells CASSHRNRDSRNEKLFF. In DNA form, the CDR3 reads TGCGCCAGCAGCCATAGAAACCGGGACAGCCGTAATGAAAAACTGTTTTTT. The J gene is TRBJ1-4, the V gene TRBV4-1, with 7 bases matching TRBD1. Looked up from germline, CDR1 is MGHRA and CDR2 is YSYEKL. The length of the CDR3 is 17 residues. V shed 3 bases and J 4 bases; nucleotides not matched to a gene: 11.